Following are 20 T cell receptor beta chains from one sample sequenced in a study of radiotherapy plus CTLA-4 blockade in lung cancer. Some clones are missing from TCRdb's copy, which holds only in-frame ones; the method was immunoSEQ multiplex PCR. Seen here are tens of thousands of clones, around 85% observed once, and the top ten hold approximately 2%. The sample was peripheral blood, taken from a patient treated with radiotherapy plus ipilimumab. Receptors originate from a human donor with non-small cell lung cancer who had a partial response to radiotherapy plus ipilimumab.

The genes are TRBV6-4 and TRBJ1-2; 11 bases match TRBD1. Germline CDR1 and CDR2: MRHNA and SNTAGT. The CDR3 length is 14 residues. After removal of 9 bases from V and 2 bases from J, the junction contained 5 bases not matched to a gene. The CDR3 reads CASYGQGANYGYTF. CDR3 coding DNA: TGTGCCAGTTATGGACAGGGGGCGAACTATGGCTACACCTTC.

The chain has TRBV15 and TRBJ1-1; 8 nucleotides align to TRBD1. This CDR3 has 18 residues. Looked up from germline, CDR1 is LNHNV and CDR2 is YYDKDF (reference sequence). V dropped 1 base and J dropped 3; count of bases not matched to a gene: 13. In DNA form, the CDR3 reads TGTGCCACCAGCAGAGGCGGTAGGGGTAACAGGGGGGACACTGAAGCTTTCTTT. It is translated as CATSRGGRGNRGDTEAFF.

The V call is TRBV4-3, the J call TRBJ2-6, with D unresolved. Germline V gives CDR1 LGHNA, CDR2 YSLEER. This CDR3 spans 15 amino acids. V was cut by 4 bases and J by 0 bases, with 7 bases left in between. Here the CDR3 reads CASSRQASGANVLTF. For the CDR3, the DNA is TGCGCCAGCAGCCGTCAGGCCTCTGGGGCCAACGTCCTGACTTTC.

The chain uses TRBV19 and TRBJ1-4; weak D call: TRBD1 (5 bases). Trimming shortened V by 5 bases and J by 5 bases, and 12 bases separated the two germline ends. Germline loops: CDR1 LNHDA, CDR2 SQIVND (reference sequence). The CDR3 is 14 amino acids. The DNA of the CDR3 is TGTGCCAGTAGTCGGACAAGGGGAAATGAAAAACTGTTTTTT. Translating it yields CASSRTRGNEKLFF.

The rearrangement uses TRBV6-6 and TRBJ2-7, with D hard to call. CDR3 length equals 13 residues. Germline V CDR1 and CDR2: MNHNY, SVGAGI (reference sequence). V was clipped by 1 base and J by 7 bases, with 11 bases between them. This chain's CDR3 is CASSYYDRVEQYF. DNA for the CDR3: TGTGCCAGCAGTTACTATGACCGGGTGGAGCAGTACTTC.

The V call is TRBV9, the J call TRBJ2-3, with 7 bases aligning to TRBD2. Germline V lookup: CDR1 SGDLS, CDR2 YYNGEE. The junction had 6 bases not matched to a gene; V was cut back by 0 bases and J by 2 bases. The CDR3 totals 16 residues. The CDR3 sequence: CASSVGLRLATDTQYF. The CDR3 bases are TGTGCCAGCAGCGTAGGATTACGACTAGCCACAGATACGCAGTATTTT.

The chain couples TRBV19 to TRBJ2-3; the D gene is possibly TRBD1 (5 bases). V shed 1 base and J shed 4 bases, with 15 bases lying between them. This CDR3 comprises 16 residues. Germline CDR1 is LNHDA and CDR2 is SQIVND (reference sequence). The CDR3 is CASSIGPGPQPDTQYF. The DNA for the CDR3 is TGTGCCAGTAGTATAGGTCCAGGGCCACAGCCAGATACGCAGTATTTT.

The chain has TRBV6-4 and TRBJ2-4, with 9 bases fitting TRBD2. Germline trimming cut 0 bases from V and 0 bases from J; bases unmatched to any gene: 9. Per germline, CDR1 MRHNA and CDR2 SNTAGT. This CDR3 is built from 19 residues. CDR3 coding DNA: TGTGCCAGCAGTGACTCGAGCGGGAGGTCCTCCCTAGCCAAAAACATTCAGTACTTC. It translates to CASSDSSGRSSLAKNIQYF.

The rearrangement uses TRBV27 and TRBJ1-5; D might be TRBD1 (5 bases). The CDR3 runs 15 residues. The germline V gene encodes CDR1 MNHEY and CDR2 SMNVEV (reference sequence). V lost 5 bases and J 5 bases, leaving 16 bases between the germline ends. CDR3 residues: CASSPLRGRDQPQHF. The CDR3 region has the DNA TGTGCCAGCAGTCCTCTAAGGGGAAGGGATCAGCCCCAGCATTTT.

The chain couples TRBV4-1 to TRBJ2-7; tentative D call: TRBD2 (7 bases). This CDR3 spans 15 amino acids. Germline V gene lookup returns CDR1 MGHRA and CDR2 YSYEKL. V shed 3 bases and J shed 1 base, with 13 bases lying between them. The CDR3 spells CASSHGQRGSYEQYF. The CDR3, as DNA: TGCGCCAGCAGCCACGGACAGCGGGGTTCCTACGAGCAGTACTTC.

This chain joins TRBV5-4 and TRBJ1-6; a possible D gene is TRBD1 (5 bases). Germline V gene lookup returns CDR1 SGHNT and CDR2 YYREEE (reference sequence). The CDR3 is 15 residues long. The germline V and J ends were trimmed by 0 bases and 5 bases, with 9 bases remaining between them. CDR3 protein: CASSLGQPNNSPLHF. The CDR3 nucleotides read TGTGCCAGCAGCTTGGGACAGCCGAATAATTCACCCCTCCACTTT.

The chain carries TRBV4-3 and TRBJ1-2; no reliable D call. Trimming took 1 base from V and 0 from J, leaving 12 bases between them. The CDR3 loop spans 16 amino acids. Looked up from germline, CDR1 is LGHNA and CDR2 is YSLEER. This CDR3 reads CASSQVGEGANYGYTF. Written as DNA, the CDR3 is TGCGCCAGCAGCCAAGTTGGCGAAGGAGCTAACTATGGCTACACCTTC.

V is TRBV30 and J is TRBJ2-4, with 7 bases matching TRBD1. J gave up 14 bases and V 3 bases, and 13 bases lay outside the gene matches. This CDR3 comprises 13 residues. Germline values: CDR1 GTSNPN, CDR2 SVGIG (reference sequence). The CDR3 spells CAWSFQTGTAEYF. DNA of the CDR3: TGTGCCTGGAGCTTCCAAACCGGGACAGCCGAGTACTTC. The whole variable domain, filled in from reference TRBV30 and TRBJ2-4, reads SQTIHQWPATLVQPVGSPLSLECTVEGTSNPNLYWYRQAAGRGLQLLFYSVGIGQISSEVPQNLSASRPQDRQFILSSKKLLLSDSGFYLCAWSFQTGTAEYFGAGTRLSVL.

This sequence joins TRBV7-9 and TRBJ1-5; TRBD1 matches at 8 bases. The V gene's germline CDR1 is SEHNR and CDR2 FQNEAQ (reference sequence). J was trimmed by 9 bases and V by 5 bases; bases with no gene match: 15. This CDR3 is built from 16 residues. CDR3 nucleotides: TGTGCCAGCAGCCCGACAGGGGCCCTGGGAGAGGCGCCCCAGCATTTT. Translated, it gives CASSPTGALGEAPQHF.

The chain carries TRBV6-6 and TRBJ1-1; 11 bases line up with TRBD1. The CDR3 runs 15 residues. J was trimmed by 7 bases and V by 2 bases; bases with no gene match: 6. Germline assignment: CDR1 MNHNY and CDR2 SVGAGI (reference sequence). CDR3 sequence: CASSYRDRGNGEAFF. DNA for the CDR3: TGTGCCAGCAGTTACCGGGACAGGGGGAATGGTGAAGCTTTCTTT.

The DNA for the CDR3 is TGTGCCTGGAGTGTAGCCTCACAGGGTTATGGCTACACCTTC. Its protein product is CAWSVASQGYGYTF. The V gene is TRBV30, the J gene TRBJ1-2; a possible D gene is TRBD1 (6 bases). CDR3 length equals 14 residues. From germline, CDR1 is GTSNPN and CDR2 SVGIG (reference sequence). V was clipped by 0 bases and J by 5 bases, with 13 bases between them.

The V gene is TRBV9, the J gene TRBJ1-2, with 12 bases that match TRBD1. Germline lookup yields CDR1 SGDLS and CDR2 YYNGEE. Trimming took 3 bases from V and 7 from J; bases not matched to a gene: 7. The CDR3 is 15 amino acids. The CDR3 region has the DNA TGTGCCAGCAGCGCTCCGGGACAGGGGGCTCGTGGCTACACCTTC. This sequence encodes CASSAPGQGARGYTF.

This clone was observed once. The chain joins TRBV30 to TRBJ2-1; the match to TRBD2 covers 10 bases. Germline values: CDR1 GTSNPN, CDR2 SVGIG (reference sequence). This CDR3 comprises 13 residues. The V gene end was trimmed by 5 bases and the J gene end by 9 bases; junction bases not matched to a gene: 7. The chain's CDR3 is CAWQPSGSSEQFF. The CDR3, as DNA: TGTGCCTGGCAGCCTAGCGGGAGTAGTGAGCAGTTCTTC. Combining the CDR3 with reference TRBV30 and TRBJ2-1 gives the whole variable domain SQTIHQWPATLVQPVGSPLSLECTVEGTSNPNLYWYRQAAGRGLQLLFYSVGIGQISSEVPQNLSASRPQDRQFILSSKKLLLSDSGFYLCAWQPSGSSEQFFGPGTRLTVL.

The V call is TRBV7-3, the J call TRBJ1-1; tentative D call: TRBD1 (5 bases). Trimming removed 5 bases at V and 7 bases at J, with 17 bases between. Per germline, CDR1 SGHTA and CDR2 FQGTGA. There are 14 residues in the CDR3. The CDR3 sequence is CASSTQAGGGEAFF. In DNA, the CDR3 is TGTGCCAGCAGCACCCAAGCCGGGGGTGGTGAAGCTTTCTTT.

This sequence joins TRBV13 and TRBJ2-6, with 8 bases aligning to TRBD1. The CDR3 spans 16 residues. Germline CDR1 PRHDT, CDR2 FYEKMQ (reference sequence). V gave up 6 bases and J gave up 0 bases; unmatched junction bases: 4. The CDR3 loop is CASRDRARSGANVLTF. As DNA, the CDR3 is TGTGCCAGCAGGGACAGGGCCCGCTCTGGGGCCAACGTCCTGACTTTC. The full variable domain, completed using reference TRBV13 and TRBJ2-6, is AAGVIQSPRHLIKEKRETATLKCYPIPRHDTVYWYQQGPGQDPQFLISFYEKMQSDKGSIPDRFSAQQFSDYHSELNMSSLELGDSALYFCASRDRARSGANVLTFGAGSRLTVL.